The next 18 T cell receptor beta chains were all read from a single sample in a study of blood T cell repertoires in COVID-19. The table came from immunoSEQ multiplex PCR; TCRdb's copy has only in-frame clones and leaves some out. The table includes 50,000 to 80,000 clones, around 90% detected once. Specimen: peripheral blood. Source of these receptors: a woman aged 60 to 75 with COVID-19, enrolled during active disease.

The chain combines TRBV6-6 with TRBJ2-7; TRBD1 agrees at 7 bases. From germline, CDR1 is MNHNY and CDR2 SVGAGI (reference sequence). This CDR3 is built from 16 residues. The junction had 9 bases not matched to a gene; V was cut back by 2 bases and J by 2 bases. In DNA, the CDR3 is TGTGCCAGCAGTTACGGGGGACAGAGGGTCACCTACGAGCAGTACTTC. Translating it yields CASSYGGQRVTYEQYF.

J is TRBJ2-3 and V is TRBV6-4; D ambiguous. Trimming took 3 bases from V and 0 from J, leaving 4 bases between them. The CDR3 is 13 residues long. CDR1 is MRHNA and CDR2 is SNTAGT in the germline V gene. The CDR3 DNA is TGTGCCAGCAGTGATACTAGCACAGATACGCAGTATTTT. Residues: CASSDTSTDTQYF.

The chain employs TRBV12-3 or TRBV12-4 and TRBJ1-1; TRBD1 matches 8 bases. V was clipped by 6 bases and J by 7 bases; unmatched bases: 1. The CDR3 consists of 11 residues. The CDR3 sequence is CASRQGGEAFF. The CDR3 DNA follows: TGTGCCAGCAGACAGGGGGGTGAAGCTTTCTTT.

The chain has TRBV11-1 and TRBJ2-1; D is undetermined. CDR3 length: 14 residues. V was pared by 0 bases and J by 4 bases, with 7 bases between. CDR1 is SGHAT and CDR2 is FQDESV in the germline V gene (reference sequence). The CDR3 nucleotides read TGTGCCAGCAGCTTAGCGCGGCAGTACAATGAGCAGTTCTTC. Its translation: CASSLARQYNEQFF.

The chain joins TRBV4-1 to TRBJ2-6; 7 bases align to TRBD1. The V gene's germline CDR1 is MGHRA and CDR2 YSYEKL. Losses at the gene ends were 2 bases for V and 1 base for J; bases not matched to a gene: 11. The length of the CDR3 is 19 residues. CDR3 protein: CASSQIKGDSESGANVLTF. The CDR3 region has the DNA TGCGCCAGCAGCCAAATCAAAGGGGACAGCGAGTCTGGGGCCAACGTCCTGACTTTC.

CDR3 loop: CASSQDTASGNTIYF. The CDR3 region has the DNA TGTGCCAGCAGCCAAGATACAGCCTCTGGAAACACCATATATTTT. V gene TRBV3-1 (or the pseudogene TRBV3-2) combines with J gene TRBJ1-3; D call uncertain. The germline CDR1 and CDR2 sequences are LGHDT and YNNKEL (reference sequence). This CDR3 has 15 amino acids. V was pared by 0 bases and J by 0 bases, with 6 bases between.

This rearrangement joins TRBV9 to TRBJ2-1; D may be TRBD2 (5 bases). The CDR3 has 15 amino acids. Trimming took off 0 bases at V and 3 bases at J, with 10 bases between the two ends. Germline CDR1 is SGDLS and CDR2 is YYNGEE. The CDR3 DNA sequence: TGTGCCAGCAGCGTAGGAGGGTCTCACTACAATGAGCAGTTCTTC. Translated, it gives CASSVGGSHYNEQFF.

This sequence joins TRBV5-1 and TRBJ2-7, with 12 bases lining up with TRBD2. J was trimmed by 3 bases and V by 4 bases; bases with no gene match: 5. Looked up from germline, CDR1 is SGHRS and CDR2 is YFSETQ. The CDR3 totals 15 residues. CDR3 sequence (DNA): TGCGCCAGCAGCCGACTAGCGGGGGAAGGCTACGAGCAGTACTTC. Protein product: CASSRLAGEGYEQYF.

This clone was counted a single time. The chain combines TRBV7-9 with TRBJ2-1; D uncertain. V dropped 5 bases and J dropped 0 bases, with 11 bases sitting between them. In germline, CDR1 is SEHNR, CDR2 FQNEAQ (reference sequence). The CDR3 is 15 amino acids. The CDR3 loop is CASSLRGSSYNEQFF. CDR3 coding DNA: TGTGCCAGCAGCCTCCGTGGCAGCTCCTACAATGAGCAGTTCTTC.

The gene calls are TRBV25-1 and TRBJ1-2, with D tentatively TRBD1 (5 bases). The V gene's germline CDR1 is MGHDK and CDR2 SYGVNS. This CDR3 is built from 16 residues. CDR3 amino acids: CPSGRQGRFGFYGYTF. The CDR3 DNA follows: TGTCCCTCAGGGAGGCAGGGTCGGTTTGGGTTCTATGGCTACACCTTC.

In its sample, this clone was seen once. The gene calls are TRBV9 and TRBJ2-6, with D perhaps TRBD1 (6 bases). The CDR3 has 16 amino acids. V was trimmed by 0 bases and J by 2 bases, leaving 9 bases between them. Germline V lookup: CDR1 SGDLS, CDR2 YYNGEE. In DNA form, the CDR3 reads TGTGCCAGCAGCGTAGCCACAGGGCCTGGGGCCAACGTCCTGACTTTC. The encoded protein is CASSVATGPGANVLTF.

The chain has TRBV18 and TRBJ2-7; 8 bases are shared with TRBD2. The CDR3 extends over 19 amino acids. Germline lookup yields CDR1 KGHSH and CDR2 LQKENI. Trimming cost V 5 bases and J 1 base; bases outside gene matches: 19. CDR3 nucleotide sequence: TGTGCCAGCTCAACCTCCATCGCGGGAGGAAGATCGAGATCCTACGAGCAGTACTTC. It specifies CASSTSIAGGRSRSYEQYF.

This chain links TRBV6-5 with TRBJ1-1, with D perhaps matching TRBD1 (5 bases). Looked up from germline, CDR1 is MNHEY and CDR2 is SVGAGI. The germline V and J ends were trimmed by 6 bases and 0 bases, with 11 bases remaining between them. This CDR3 comprises 14 residues. For the CDR3, the DNA is TGTGCCAGCAGCTGGGGCACTTTGAACACTGAAGCTTTCTTT. Amino acid sequence: CASSWGTLNTEAFF.

A word on this clone: At one end, the junction sequence differs from germline, possibly due to a read error. V and J are TRBV2 and TRBJ1-2; no firm D call. There are 13 residues in the CDR3. From germline, CDR1 is SNHLY and CDR2 FYNNEI. CDR3 nucleotide sequence: TGTGCCAGCAGTGACGGGGTTTACTATGGCTACACCTTT. It is translated as CASSDGVYYGYTF.

This sequence joins TRBV19 and TRBJ2-5, with TRBD2 as a possible D gene (6 bases). CDR3 length: 14 amino acids. Germline CDR1 LNHDA, CDR2 SQIVND (reference sequence). Between the trimmed V and J ends, which lost 5 bases and 2 bases, there was a span of 12 bases. CDR3 coding DNA: TGTGCCAGTAGTGAGGGTAGCGGACAAGAGACCCAGTACTTC. Amino acids: CASSEGSGQETQYF.

The chain couples TRBV6-1 to TRBJ1-5; TRBD1 is a possible D gene (6 bases). Germline values: CDR1 MNHNS, CDR2 SASEGT. Deletions cut 1 base from V and 4 bases from J, with 8 bases between. The CDR3 has 14 amino acids. This chain's CDR3 is CASSEGTANQPQHF. CDR3 DNA sequence: TGTGCCAGCAGTGAAGGGACAGCTAATCAGCCCCAGCATTTT.

The rearrangement links TRBV3-1 (or the pseudogene TRBV3-2) to TRBJ2-3, with D possibly being TRBD2 (6 bases). V lost 4 bases and J lost 1, with 15 bases in between. The CDR3 length is 16 residues. Germline V gene sequence: CDR1 LGHDT, CDR2 YNNKEL (reference sequence). The CDR3 sequence: CASSPMMGGGTDTQYF. The CDR3 region has the DNA TGTGCCAGCAGCCCGATGATGGGGGGAGGCACAGATACGCAGTATTTT.

This chain connects TRBV6-1 to TRBJ2-5; TRBD2 is a possible D gene (7 bases). V lost 1 base and J lost 4, with 16 bases in between. Germline V gene data show CDR1 as MNHNS and CDR2 as SASEGT. There are 16 residues in the CDR3. The CDR3, as DNA: TGTGCCAGCAGTGAAGGTTCGGCGGGGGCGCGAGAGACCCAGTACTTC. This translates into CASSEGSAGARETQYF.